The rows below give T cell receptor beta chains drawn from one sample of a study of CXCR3-negative and CXCR3-positive naive CD8 T cells. TCRdb re-called the 5' RACE reads and gives one entry per CDR3 protein, without DNA. This listing includes tens of thousands of distinct CDR3 sequences. The specimen was naive CXCR3- CD8+ T cells from blood. Receptor source: a human donor in good health. Some clones in this sample may be carry-over from other donors' samples. CDR3s include the opening cysteine and the closing phenylalanine or tryptophan. The size entry is marked missing in some rows and otherwise reads once, few, many or a size class.

v_gene	j_gene	len	abundance	CDR3aa
TRBV7-9	TRBJ2-1	15	-	CASSLPGGLRGEQFF
TRBV6-2/TRBV6-3	TRBJ1-5	15	-	CASTPDRDGNQPQHF
TRBV6-6	TRBJ2-5	14	-	CASSYQGGGETQYF
TRBV7-9	TRBJ2-7	15	-	CASSTREGSNYEQYF
TRBV5-1	TRBJ1-2	15	-	CASSLRDGGMDGYTF
TRBV7-9	TRBJ2-3	13	-	CASSRTSTDTQYF
TRBV9	TRBJ1-1	13	-	CASTRGQNTEAFF
TRBV5-6	TRBJ2-1	12	-	CASSSADLKQFF
TRBV29-1	TRBJ2-1	14	-	CSVETSGAYNEQFF
TRBV29-1	TRBJ2-3	13	-	CSVVPVSTDTQYF
TRBV5-5	TRBJ2-3	15	-	CASSLGASSADTQYF
TRBV20-1	TRBJ2-1	16	-	CSARIQAGASYNEQFF
TRBV7-9	TRBJ2-1	15	-	CASSQAGGPANEQFF
TRBV5-4	TRBJ2-5	15	-	CASSSLTSYQETQYF
TRBV29-1	TRBJ2-3	19	-	CSVKGIRDGGKAGTDTQYF
TRBV20-1	TRBJ2-2	15	-	CSAIRPGLAFGELFF
TRBV5-6	TRBJ2-7	16	-	CASSLVSENPTYEQYF
TRBV9	TRBJ2-7	13	-	CASSQAPTYEQYF
TRBV15	TRBJ1-5	12	-	CATGGGNQPQHF
TRBV27	TRBJ2-7	15	-	CASSLTRTGAYEQYF
TRBV14	TRBJ2-1	15	-	CASSSGRLDYNEQFF
TRBV29-1	TRBJ2-3	16	-	CSVEALAGEDPDTQYF
TRBV27	TRBJ2-4	14	-	CASSLLSEKNIQYF
TRBV20-1	TRBJ1-1	13	-	CSARARGLPEAFF
TRBV12-3/TRBV12-4	TRBJ1-2	13	-	CASGRDRTYGYTF
TRBV29-1	TRBJ2-7	14	-	CSVEDSQGANEQYF
TRBV7-6	TRBJ2-3	17	-	CASSPILAGGGTDTQYF
TRBV7-9	TRBJ2-5	14	-	CASSPRDREETQYF
TRBV12-3/TRBV12-4	TRBJ2-3	13	-	CASVQGFTDTQYF
TRBV20-1	TRBJ1-2	15	-	CSARDVDSANYGYTF
TRBV28	TRBJ2-7	15	-	CASNLDSRGEDEQYF
TRBV28	TRBJ1-1	14	-	CASSSSAGESEALF
TRBV12-3/TRBV12-4	TRBJ2-1	15	-	CASSFSSGGAHEQFF
TRBV29-1	TRBJ2-1	15	-	CSVEFQGAGYNEQFF
TRBV28	TRBJ1-1	13	-	CAGKGAKNTEAFF
TRBV14	TRBJ2-5	16	-	CASSQAKVSMRETQYF
TRBV29-1	TRBJ2-2	13	-	CSVEEQDTGELFF
TRBV28	TRBJ2-1	14	-	CASSPWDRLREQFF
TRBV7-9	TRBJ2-7	14	-	CASIRGQGPYEQYF
TRBV6-5	TRBJ2-2	15	-	CASSYETGGPGELFF
TRBV28	TRBJ2-7	11	-	CASSPENEQYF
TRBV29-1	TRBJ2-1	13	-	CSVEDSTSGEQFF
TRBV5-1	TRBJ2-1	12	-	CASSLGASEQFF
TRBV5-1	TRBJ2-7	15	-	CASSQIRLKNGEQYF
TRBV28	TRBJ2-5	13	-	CASGRERGETQYF
TRBV28	TRBJ2-2	14	-	CASKDRGGTGELFF
TRBV23-1	TRBJ1-1	13	-	CASRGRETTEAFF
TRBV29-1	TRBJ1-1	14	-	CSVIAGTGDTEAFF
TRBV29-1	TRBJ1-2	12	-	CSVEGTGGGYTF
TRBV12-3/TRBV12-4	TRBJ2-5	15	medium-sized	CASSSKVGQLETQYF
TRBV21-1	TRBJ1-5	16	-	CASSKSVTSGRQPQHF
TRBV27	TRBJ2-1	14	-	CASSLSRGWNEQFF